The rows below give T cell receptor beta chains drawn from one sample of a study of blood T cell repertoires in COVID-19. The protocol was immunoSEQ multiplex PCR, while the TCRdb copy is restricted to in-frame clones and leaves out a portion. This table has approximately 350,000 clones, about 90% appearing once. Source material: PBMCs or T cells enriched from blood (not recorded which). The source of these receptors is a woman aged 30 to 39 who had recovered from COVID-19. Both conserved end residues are part of each CDR3. Each record gives: V gene, J gene, CDR3 protein.

>TRBV4-2|TRBJ1-5
CASSQDEQGLLYSNQPQHF
>TRBV27|TRBJ2-7
CASSPSGRATYEQYF
>TRBV7-2|TRBJ1-4
CASSYRRDRGPEKLFF
>TRBV7-2|TRBJ2-1
CASSSSGRSRNEQFF
>TRBV7-2|TRBJ2-2
CASSFSGVNTGELFF
>TRBV5-5|TRBJ1-2
CASSSGQLGYGYTF
>TRBV5-4|TRBJ1-2
CASSWGGDYGYTF
>TRBV18|TRBJ1-5
CASSPERDRGGQPQHF
>TRBV7-2|TRBJ2-7
CASSDRLAYEQYF
>TRBV28|TRBJ2-7
CASSPGTGSHEQYF
>TRBV11-2|TRBJ1-2
CASSWTWDSNYGYTF
>TRBV28|TRBJ2-3
CASSLPGGSTDTQYF
>TRBV10-3|TRBJ2-2
CAISEYASGELFF
>TRBV19|TRBJ2-6
CASSIGNRVGANVLTF
>TRBV7-2|TRBJ2-1
CASSPGRTGFF
>TRBV12-3/TRBV12-4|TRBJ2-3
CASGPFEDTQYF
>TRBV5-1|TRBJ1-5
CASSPRGQGDQPQHF
>TRBV24-1|TRBJ2-7
CATSPPDRETYEQYF
>TRBV18|TRBJ2-7
CASSPRDYTYEQYF
>TRBV30|TRBJ1-1
CAWGDRDTEAFF
>TRBV4-1|TRBJ2-3
CASSQDGRGGTDTQYF
>TRBV23-1|TRBJ2-7
CASSQFVRSSYEQYF
>TRBV14|TRBJ1-1
CASSQDRFTEAFF
>TRBV2|TRBJ2-1
CASREAQGYPYNEQFF
>TRBV27|TRBJ2-7
CASSNSRVQEQYF
>TRBV29-1|TRBJ2-1
CSVSLGGSYNEQFF
>TRBV7-8|TRBJ2-7
CASSLVPGGEQYF
>TRBV19|TRBJ2-1
CASSIEGGGDRGYNEQFF
>TRBV11-2|TRBJ2-5
CASSLSLAIPETQYF
>TRBV5-1|TRBJ1-5
CASGEDRDTHSNQPQHF
>TRBV7-9|TRBJ2-1
CASSQPGLAGVNEQFF
>TRBV29-1|TRBJ1-5
CSARGNQPQHF
>TRBV9|TRBJ2-1
CASSDLSGGVYNEQFF
>TRBV11-2|TRBJ2-5
CASSLGTSGRGVRETQYF
>TRBV27|TRBJ1-3
CASSLSGHPGNTIYF
>TRBV3-1/TRBV3-2|TRBJ2-2
CASSLRLATGELFF
>TRBV6-2/TRBV6-3|TRBJ2-1
CASSYSTGGRQGGSSRNEQFF
>TRBV29-1|TRBJ2-3
CSVDAGGAPDTQYF
>TRBV4-1|TRBJ1-2
CASSHPGQATYGYTF
>TRBV7-9|TRBJ1-2
CASSRESGLTNYGYTF
>TRBV11-2|TRBJ1-2
CASSPGNYGYTF
>TRBV30|TRBJ2-7
CAWGRDLFYEQYF
>TRBV7-9|TRBJ1-1
CASSRQGARTEAFF
>TRBV21-1|TRBJ2-1
CASGGRGLAGPTYNEQFF
>TRBV27|TRBJ2-7
CASSHPPRGVYEQYF
>TRBV2|TRBJ2-7
CASKAEPSQRHNEQYF
>TRBV6-5|TRBJ2-7
CASSYSATASEQYF
>TRBV29-1|TRBJ1-2
CSVEDRLRYGYTF
>TRBV9|TRBJ2-2
CASSVGLAVNTGELFF
>TRBV9|TRBJ1-1
CASSVMAGSEAFF
>TRBV3-1/TRBV3-2|TRBJ1-6
CASSLTDNSPLHF
>TRBV10-3|TRBJ2-7
CAISVGTTYEQYF
>TRBV24-1|TRBJ1-1
CATSDLTGTEAFF
>TRBV13|TRBJ2-1
CASSQGLAGNNEQFF